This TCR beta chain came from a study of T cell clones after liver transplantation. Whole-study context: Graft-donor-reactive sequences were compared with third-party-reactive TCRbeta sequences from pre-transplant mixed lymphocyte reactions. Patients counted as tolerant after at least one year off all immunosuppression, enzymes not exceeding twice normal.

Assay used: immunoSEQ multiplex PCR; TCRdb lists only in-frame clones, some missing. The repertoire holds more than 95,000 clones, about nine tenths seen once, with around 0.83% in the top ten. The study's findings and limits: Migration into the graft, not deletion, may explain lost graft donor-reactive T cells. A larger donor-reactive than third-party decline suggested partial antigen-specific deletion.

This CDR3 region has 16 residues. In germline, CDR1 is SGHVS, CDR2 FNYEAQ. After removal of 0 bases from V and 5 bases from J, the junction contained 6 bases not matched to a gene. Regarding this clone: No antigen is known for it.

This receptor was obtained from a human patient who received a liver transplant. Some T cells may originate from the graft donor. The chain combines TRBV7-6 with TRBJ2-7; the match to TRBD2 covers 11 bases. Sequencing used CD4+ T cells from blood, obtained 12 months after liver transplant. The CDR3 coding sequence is TGTGCCAGCAGCTTAGCAGTAGCGGGAGGGATCCACGAGCAGTACTTC. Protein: CASSLAVAGGIHEQYF.